The TCR beta chain described here comes from a study of control samples from healthy donors and cancer patients. Clones were sequenced by immunoSEQ multiplex PCR, and TCRdb holds only the in-frame ones, with some missing. The table includes under 150,000 clones, just under 95% detected once. This CDR3 spans 15 amino acids. CDR1 is SGHAT and CDR2 is FQNNGV in the germline V gene. V shed 6 bases and J 7 bases; nucleotides not matched to a gene: 9. Sequencing was done on a sample of blood. The TCR originated in a man aged 30 to 45 in good health. The V gene is TRBV11-2, the J gene TRBJ2-1; 10 bases align to TRBD2. The CDR3 region is CASRRSGGARNEQFF. DNA of the CDR3: TGTGCCAGCAGGCGAAGCGGGGGGGCCCGGAATGAGCAGTTCTTC.